Listed here are 18 T cell receptor beta chains from one sample, sequenced in a study of T-cell memory formation after mild COVID-19. TCRdb passed the 5' RACE reads through MiXCR, listing each CDR3 protein once. Among hundreds of thousands of distinct CDR3 sequences listed, over 25% were seen once. The sequencing sample was made of PBMCs or a T cell subset sorted from them (not recorded which). The receptor set was obtained from an adult woman who had mild COVID-19 (a few samples of this study predate the infection). Cell type and time point are not known.

The V gene is TRBV6-5, the J gene TRBJ1-4; the match to TRBD1 covers 9 bases. The CDR3 runs 13 residues. Germline V CDR1 and CDR2: MNHEY, SVGAGI. V shed 8 bases and J 7 bases; nucleotides not matched to a gene: 5. CDR3 protein: CASPGQGCEKLFF. The CDR3 nucleotides are TGTGCCAGCCCGGGACAGGGTTGTGAAAAACTGTTTTTT.

This clonotype was seen a single time. V usage is TRBV21-1 and J usage is TRBJ2-1; the table names TRBD1, a call not compared with the DNA. TRBV21-1 is reported as a pseudogene. This CDR3 comprises 14 residues. CDR3 loop: CASNSRDRENEQFF. The CDR3 DNA sequence: TGTGCCAGCAATTCCCGGGACAGGGAAAATGAGCAGTTCTTC.

At least ten counts were recorded for this clonotype. The V gene is TRBV7-2, the J gene TRBJ2-7; TRBD2 agrees at 12 bases. CDR3 length: 15 residues. CDR1 and CDR2 from the germline V gene are SGHTA and FQGNSA. Trimming took 5 bases from V and 3 from J; bases not matched to a gene: 5. CDR3 sequence reads: CASSLVTSGGYEQYF. CDR3 nucleotides: TGTGCCAGCAGCCTAGTGACTAGCGGGGGCTACGAGCAGTACTTC.

This clonotype was seen only a few times. The J gene is TRBJ2-3, the V gene TRBV5-1, with 8 bases that match TRBD2. Germline loops: CDR1 SGHRS, CDR2 YFSETQ. With V trimmed by 4 bases and J by 4 bases, 17 bases remained unmatched. The CDR3 loop spans 18 amino acids. CDR3 nucleotides: TGCGCCAGCAGCGGCGGGGGTCCGGGACTAGTCCCGTCAGATACGCAGTATTTT. It is translated as CASSGGGPGLVPSDTQYF.

The V call is TRBV29-1, the J call TRBJ1-2; no definite D call. V lost 6 bases, J lost 8 bases, and 13 bases lay in between. The V gene's germline CDR1 is SQVTM and CDR2 ANQGSEA. There are 11 residues in the CDR3. CDR3 coding DNA: TGCAGCGTCCGGGCGTCTCAAGGCTACACCTTC. Its translation is CSVRASQGYTF.

Only a few counts were recorded for this clonotype. The genes are TRBV10-3 and TRBJ2-7; either TRBD1 or TRBD2 may supply D (5 bases each). Germline lookup yields CDR1 ENHRY and CDR2 SYGVKD. V gave up 7 bases and J gave up 5 bases, with 12 bases separating them. The CDR3 has 12 residues. Here the CDR3 reads CAITGQGDEQYF. The CDR3 DNA sequence: TGTGCCATCACGGGGCAGGGAGACGAGCAGTACTTC.

The V gene is TRBV3-1, the J gene TRBJ1-6, with a weak D call TRBD1 (6 bases). Trimming removed 6 bases from V and 7 bases from J, with 13 bases in between. Per germline, CDR1 LGHDT and CDR2 YNNKEL (reference sequence). This CDR3 has 14 amino acids. This CDR3 is CASSPDGGNSPLHF. The CDR3 DNA follows: TGTGCCAGCAGTCCCGACGGGGGCAATTCACCCCTCCACTTT.

The genes are TRBV5-6 and TRBJ2-2, with D unclear. The CDR3 extends over 16 amino acids. With 0 bases removed from V and 2 bases from J, the gap between germline ends came to 11 bases. Germline lookup yields CDR1 SGHDT and CDR2 YYEEEE. CDR3 bases: TGTGCCAGCAGCTTGGTGGTGGCAGGTAACACCGGGGAGCTGTTTTTT. Amino acid sequence: CASSLVVAGNTGELFF.

V and J are TRBV4-3 and TRBJ1-2; a weak D match, TRBD1 (5 bases). Germline lookup yields CDR1 LGHNA and CDR2 YSLEER. The CDR3 loop spans 15 amino acids. The V end lost 0 bases, the J end lost 4 bases, and 12 bases lay between the germline ends. CDR3 sequence: CASSQDWGGPYGYTF. The CDR3 coding sequence is TGCGCCAGCAGCCAAGATTGGGGGGGTCCCTATGGCTACACCTTC.

This clonotype was seen only a few times. The rearrangement links TRBV24-1 to TRBJ2-2; D is uncertain. CDR3 length: 14 residues. From germline, CDR1 is KGHDR and CDR2 SFDVKD. V gave up 12 bases and J gave up 6 bases, with 19 bases separating them. The CDR3 here is CAASGPQASGELFF. CDR3 DNA sequence: TGTGCCGCCTCCGGGCCTCAAGCGTCCGGGGAGCTGTTTTTT.

This sequence joins TRBV20-1 and TRBJ2-7; tentative D call: TRBD1 (6 bases). Germline V gene data show CDR1 as DFQATT and CDR2 as SNEGSKA (reference sequence). With 4 bases removed from V and 6 bases from J, the gap between germline ends came to 10 bases. This CDR3 contains 11 residues. The chain's CDR3 is CSAISGVEQYF. The CDR3 DNA sequence: TGCAGTGCTATATCAGGGGTCGAGCAGTACTTC.

This clonotype was observed a handful of times. The CDR3: CSTMDRGVSNQPQHF. The CDR3, as DNA: TGCAGTACTATGGACAGGGGAGTTAGCAATCAGCCCCAGCATTTT. The chain employs TRBV20-1 and TRBJ1-5, with TRBD1 matching 9 bases. V shed 8 bases, J shed 0 bases, and the junction held 8 bases outside the gene matches. The CDR3 extends over 15 amino acids. Germline CDR1 is DFQATT and CDR2 is SNEGSKA (reference sequence).

This clonotype was found a few times. The V gene is TRBV6-1, the J gene TRBJ2-3, with no clear D. CDR1 is MNHNS and CDR2 is SASEGT in the germline V gene. V lost 1 base to trimming and J lost 0 bases, with 5 bases between them. The CDR3 contains 14 residues. The CDR3: CASSEVYSTDTQYF. The CDR3 region has the DNA TGTGCCAGCAGTGAAGTTTACAGCACAGATACGCAGTATTTT.

There are a few counts of this clonotype. The rearrangement uses TRBV12-3 or TRBV12-4 and TRBJ1-4; D unresolved. This CDR3 spans 12 amino acids. V was cut by 7 bases and J by 8 bases, with 11 bases left in between. Here the CDR3 reads CASTLLGEKLFF. The CDR3 DNA reads TGTGCCAGCACCCTCCTGGGAGAAAAACTGTTTTTT.

The genes are TRBV3-1 and TRBJ2-1; D possibly corresponds to TRBD2 (7 bases). Trimming cost V 2 bases and J 7 bases, with 15 bases left between them. The CDR3 has 15 residues. Germline-derived CDR1 and CDR2 are LGHDT and YNNKEL (reference sequence). The CDR3 loop reads CASSQKGGSWNEQFF. CDR3 sequence (DNA): TGTGCCAGCAGCCAAAAGGGGGGGAGTTGGAATGAGCAGTTCTTC.

This chain links TRBV24-1 with TRBJ2-3, with 12 bases that match TRBD2. Germline CDR1 reads KGHDR; CDR2 reads SFDVKD. J was trimmed by 4 bases and V by 5 bases; bases with no gene match: 9. This CDR3 region has 17 residues. CDR3 in DNA: TGTGCCACCAGTGGTCCGTTGGGACTAGCGGGCGCAGATACGCAGTATTTT. Protein product: CATSGPLGLAGADTQYF.

This clonotype has only a few counts. The chain recombines TRBV7-8 with TRBJ1-6; D remains ambiguous. The V end lost 3 bases, the J end lost 1 base, and 7 bases lay between the germline ends. The germline V gene encodes CDR1 SGHVS and CDR2 FQNEAQ. CDR3 length: 15 amino acids. In DNA form, the CDR3 reads TGTGCCAGCAGCTTCTCCAGTTCCTATAATTCACCCCTCCACTTT. It translates to CASSFSSSYNSPLHF.

The J gene is TRBJ2-6, the V gene TRBV12-3 or TRBV12-4, with unresolved D. The CDR3 loop spans 16 amino acids. V was pared by 5 bases and J by 4 bases, with 15 bases between. CDR3 sequence (DNA): TGTGCCAGCAGTCTCCCCTTGGGCAACGGGGCCAACGTCCTGACTTTC. It encodes CASSLPLGNGANVLTF.